This TCR beta chain stems from a study of blood T cell repertoires in COVID-19. This clone showed up just once. The CDR3 loop spans 14 amino acids. The germline V gene encodes CDR1 GTSNPN and CDR2 SVGIG (reference sequence). V shed 1 base and J 5 bases; nucleotides not matched to a gene: 4. Repertoires were generated with immunoSEQ multiplex PCR, while TCRdb's copy carries only in-frame clones and drops some. This sample carries 60,000 or so clones, approximately 90% of them seen once, and the ten largest clones take roughly 8.8%. The sample taken for sequencing was peripheral blood. The clonotype originates from a woman aged 70-85 years with active COVID-19. This chain connects TRBV30 to TRBJ2-2, with 7 bases fitting TRBD2. The CDR3 sequence is CAWSEGLGTGELFF. CDR3 nucleotide sequence: TGTGCCTGGAGTGAAGGACTAGGGACCGGGGAGCTGTTTTTT.